Detailed here is one T cell receptor (beta chain). Its antigen is undetermined. Noted time point: newly diagnosed GD, antithyroid drugs for less than 3 months. With RNA extracted from PBMCs as input, the TCR library was made. The authors drew patients from an endocrinology department in Xi'an, China. Through Arm-PCR of CDR3 regions and iRepertoire HTBI primers, TCR beta libraries were built. TCRdb redid the calling of the multiplex PCR reads with MiXCR, one entry per CDR3 protein. The sample yields 450,000 to 600,000 distinct CDR3 sequences, around an eighth seen once. This entry belongs to a study of regulatory T cells in long-lasting Graves disease. Study results and limitations: Accuracy may have been reduced by the small sample size.

These data also featured in a second study, about T cells in Graves' hyperthyroidism and ophthalmopathy. That work states: Diagnosis of hyperthyroidism was new in patients aged 18 to 65, and its duration was under 2 months. Clinical symptoms, serum thyroxine, TRAb, thyroid ultrasound and orbital computed tomography informed diagnoses.

The material was peripheral blood mononuclear cells (PBMCs), obtained at new diagnosis, from a patient treated with antithyroid drugs. The source of this sequence is a man younger than 45 with Graves disease.

CDR3 residues: CATLDRLSYEQYF. CDR3 DNA: TGTGCCACACTTGACAGGCTCTCCTACGAGCAGTACTTC. The chain links TRBV10-3 to TRBJ2-7; D possibly corresponds to TRBD1 (6 bases). There are 13 residues in the CDR3. Trimming pared 10 bases from V and 0 bases from J, leaving 13 bases between. The germline V gene encodes CDR1 ENHRY and CDR2 SYGVKD.